This T cell receptor (beta chain) originates from a study of cytomegalovirus exposure and HLA in healthy donors. Germline-derived CDR1 and CDR2 are SGHRS and YFSETQ. V lost 4 bases, J lost 4 bases, and 16 bases lay in between. The CDR3 runs to 15 residues. This PCR relied on a set of 60 Vbeta primers and 13 Jbeta primers. Method: immunoSEQ multiplex PCR; TCRdb's copy keeps in-frame clones and lacks some. The profile shows around 120,000 clones, about 83% of them singletons. Comments on this clone: Its antigen remains unidentified.

Points from the study as a whole: Researchers left out some V segments, among them TRBV6-2 and TRBV6-3, as indistinguishable. Later analysis showed TCR association rates varying by HLA locus, highest for DRB1 and lowest for HLA-C. TCR sequences were mostly rare, though some public TCRs occurred in many donors. A reported reduction in N-insertions relative to the roughly 700-donor mean was seen in an Asian-associated ancestry cluster in a later analysis.

The chain has TRBV5-1 and TRBJ2-3; D perhaps matches TRBD2 (6 bases). The sequenced sample consisted of PBMCs. The TCR comes from a middle-aged woman in good health and CMV-seropositive. This chain's CDR3 is CASSAVAELADTQYF. As DNA, the CDR3 is TGCGCCAGCAGCGCCGTAGCGGAGCTGGCAGATACGCAGTATTTT.